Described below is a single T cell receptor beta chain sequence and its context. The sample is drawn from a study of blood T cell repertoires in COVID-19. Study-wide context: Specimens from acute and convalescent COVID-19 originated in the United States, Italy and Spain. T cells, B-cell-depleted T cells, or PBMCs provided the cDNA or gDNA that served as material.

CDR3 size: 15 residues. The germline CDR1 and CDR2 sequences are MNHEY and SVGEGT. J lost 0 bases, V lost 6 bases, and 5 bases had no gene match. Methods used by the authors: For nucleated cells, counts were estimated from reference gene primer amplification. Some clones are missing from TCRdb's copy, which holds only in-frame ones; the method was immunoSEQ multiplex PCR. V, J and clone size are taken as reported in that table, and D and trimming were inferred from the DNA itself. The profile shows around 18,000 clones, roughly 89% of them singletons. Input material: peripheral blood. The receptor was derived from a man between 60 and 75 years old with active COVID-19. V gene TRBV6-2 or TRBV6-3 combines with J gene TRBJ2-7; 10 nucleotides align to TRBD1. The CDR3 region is CASSSRTGGSYEQYF. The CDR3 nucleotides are TGTGCCAGCAGCTCAAGGACAGGGGGCTCCTACGAGCAGTACTTC.